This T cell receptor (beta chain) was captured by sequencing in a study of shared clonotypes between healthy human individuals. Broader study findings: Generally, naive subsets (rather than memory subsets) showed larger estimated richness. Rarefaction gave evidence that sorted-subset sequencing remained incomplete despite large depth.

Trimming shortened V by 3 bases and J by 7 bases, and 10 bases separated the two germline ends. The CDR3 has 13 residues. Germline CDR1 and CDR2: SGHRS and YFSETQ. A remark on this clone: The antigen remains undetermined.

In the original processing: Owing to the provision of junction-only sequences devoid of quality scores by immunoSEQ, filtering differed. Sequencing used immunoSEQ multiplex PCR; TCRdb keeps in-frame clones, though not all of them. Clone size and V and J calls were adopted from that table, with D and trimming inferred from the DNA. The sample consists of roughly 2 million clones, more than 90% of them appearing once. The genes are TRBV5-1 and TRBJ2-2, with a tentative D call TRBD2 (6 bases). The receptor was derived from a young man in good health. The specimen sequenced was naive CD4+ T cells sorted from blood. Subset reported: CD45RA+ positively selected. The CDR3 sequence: CASSSTSYGELFF. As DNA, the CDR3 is TGCGCCAGCAGCTCGACTAGTTACGGGGAGCTGTTTTTT.